These 25 T cell receptor beta chains were all obtained from the same sample, sequenced in a study of T cell changes during pregnancy in multiple sclerosis. Measured with immunoSEQ multiplex PCR; TCRdb has only the in-frame clones, and not every one. This table has about 51,000 clones, almost 95% appearing once. This specimen was CD4+ T cells from peripheral blood mononuclear cells, taken in the third trimester of pregnancy. The source of these receptors is a female donor with multiple sclerosis, enrolled in a pregnancy study.

The rearrangement links TRBV27 to TRBJ2-2, with 8 bases fitting TRBD2. Germline CDR1 is MNHEY and CDR2 is SMNVEV (reference sequence). The CDR3 contains 14 residues. V was clipped by 3 bases and J by 7 bases; unmatched bases: 4. The CDR3 DNA reads as TGTGCCAGCAGTTTGCGGGAGGTCAACGGGGAGCTGTTTTTT. It codes for CASSLREVNGELFF.

The rearrangement uses TRBV7-2 and TRBJ1-1; D is unclear. The CDR3 length is 13 residues. Trimming removed 7 bases at V and 0 bases at J, with 9 bases between. Germline V lookup: CDR1 SGHTA, CDR2 FQGNSA. This CDR3 is CASTRLVNTEAFF. The DNA for the CDR3 is TGTGCCAGCACCCGTTTAGTGAACACTGAAGCTTTCTTT.

The genes are TRBV30 and TRBJ1-1; 8 positions match TRBD1. CDR1 is GTSNPN, CDR2 SVGIG, per germline (reference sequence). The trim removed 4 bases at V and 1 base at J, leaving 2 bases unmatched. CDR3 length: 13 amino acids. The CDR3 nucleotides are TGTGCCTGGAACACAGGGGGGAACACTGAAGCTTTCTTT. Translating it yields CAWNTGGNTEAFF.

The count of this clone is one. The CDR3 sequence: CASLTTGRVNTGELFF. The CDR3 DNA sequence: TGTGCCAGCCTCACCACAGGCAGGGTAAACACCGGGGAGCTGTTTTTT. V usage is TRBV18 and J usage is TRBJ2-2; the D gene is possibly TRBD1 (5 bases). Germline CDR1 and CDR2: KGHSH and LQKENI. Trimming took 8 bases from V and 2 from J, leaving 18 bases between them. CDR3 size: 16 residues.

This clone was counted between two and nine times. The rearrangement uses TRBV5-4 and TRBJ2-1, with a tentative D call TRBD1 (5 bases). The V gene lost 4 bases and the J gene lost 1 base, with 9 bases spanning the gap. Germline V gives CDR1 SGHNT, CDR2 YYREEE (reference sequence). There are 14 residues in the CDR3. CDR3 residues: CASSKRGSYNEQFF. The CDR3 DNA sequence: TGTGCCAGCAGCAAAAGGGGATCCTACAATGAGCAGTTCTTC.

The rearrangement links TRBV13 to TRBJ2-7; D may be TRBD2 (6 bases). Looked up from germline, CDR1 is PRHDT and CDR2 is FYEKMQ (reference sequence). The CDR3 has 16 residues. V lost 0 bases, J lost 3 bases, and 15 bases lay in between. CDR3 bases: TGTGCCAGCAGCTTAGGCGCTGGGTTGGGGGGCTACGAGCAGTACTTC. Translated: CASSLGAGLGGYEQYF.

The V call is TRBV5-1, the J call TRBJ1-2; D ambiguous. The V gene lost 3 bases and the J gene lost 3 bases, with 15 bases spanning the gap. The CDR3 is made up of 15 amino acids. The V gene's germline CDR1 is SGHRS and CDR2 YFSETQ. The CDR3 coding sequence is TGCGCCAGCAGCTATCGCTCTAGAGGGTACTATGGCTACACCTTC. Its protein product is CASSYRSRGYYGYTF.

The rearrangement uses TRBV2 and TRBJ2-6; no clear D. CDR3 length equals 15 residues. The V gene lost 6 bases and the J gene lost 1 base, with 10 bases spanning the gap. Germline loops: CDR1 SNHLY, CDR2 FYNNEI. Here the CDR3 reads CASRLRSSGANVLTF. The CDR3 nucleotides read TGTGCCAGCAGGCTCCGGTCGTCTGGGGCCAACGTCCTGACTTTC.

The V call is TRBV27, the J call TRBJ2-7, with 7 bases matching TRBD2. Germline trimming cut 3 bases from V and 7 bases from J; bases unmatched to any gene: 18. Germline loops: CDR1 MNHEY, CDR2 SMNVEV (reference sequence). This CDR3 has 17 residues. CDR3 DNA: TGTGCCAGCAGTTTTCAAGCGGGTCTAGCGGAGACTAAAGAGCAGTACTTC. Protein: CASSFQAGLAETKEQYF.

This sequence joins TRBV5-6 and TRBJ2-3; 12 nucleotides match TRBD2. CDR3 length equals 16 residues. CDR1 is SGHDT and CDR2 is YYEEEE in the germline V gene. The J segment lost 2 bases and the V segment lost 5 bases, leaving 6 bases of the junction unmatched. The CDR3 DNA follows: TGTGCCAGCAGTTTTGGACTAGCGGGAAACACAGATACGCAGTATTTT. As protein: CASSFGLAGNTDTQYF. The whole variable domain, remainder taken from reference TRBV5-6 and TRBJ2-3, is DAGVTQSPTHLIKTRGQQVTLRCSPKSGHDTVSWYQQALGQGPQFIFQYYEEEERQRGNFPDRFSGHQFPNYSSELNVNALLLGDSALYLCASSFGLAGNTDTQYFGPGTRLTVL.

CDR3 nucleotide sequence: TGTGCCAGTAGGAGGAGGACCACTGAAGCTTTCTTT. Translating gives CASRRRTTEAFF. The gene calls are TRBV19 and TRBJ1-1; D uncertain. Germline CDR1 and CDR2: LNHDA and SQIVND (reference sequence). Trimming took off 6 bases at V and 4 bases at J, with 9 bases between the two ends. This CDR3 comprises 12 residues. Filled out from reference TRBV19 and TRBJ1-1, the complete variable domain reads DGGITQSPKYLFRKEGQNVTLSCEQNLNHDAMYWYRQDPGQGLRLIYYSQIVNDFQKGDIAEGYSVSREKKESFPLTVTSAQKNPTAFYLCASRRRTTEAFFGQGTRLTVV.

The chain uses TRBV9 and TRBJ2-3; TRBD2 aligns across 10 bases. The junction had 8 bases not matched to a gene; V was cut back by 6 bases and J by 4 bases. Germline CDR1 is SGDLS and CDR2 is YYNGEE. The CDR3 covers 15 residues. As DNA, the CDR3 is TGTGCCAGCAATCGACTAGCGGGCGCCGCAGATACGCAGTATTTT. Amino acid sequence: CASNRLAGAADTQYF.

This chain links TRBV7-9 with TRBJ1-1; TRBD1 is a possible D gene (5 bases). The CDR3 covers 19 residues. V lost 1 base to trimming and J lost 0 bases, with 21 bases between them. The V gene's germline CDR1 is SEHNR and CDR2 FQNEAQ (reference sequence). The CDR3 loop reads CASSLVYPGLPSMNTEAFF. As DNA, the CDR3 is TGTGCCAGCAGCTTAGTCTACCCAGGGCTCCCCTCCATGAACACTGAAGCTTTCTTT.

The chain recombines TRBV5-1 with TRBJ2-3; 13 bases line up with TRBD2. In germline, CDR1 is SGHRS, CDR2 YFSETQ. V shed 4 bases, J shed 8 bases, and the junction held 13 bases outside the gene matches. CDR3 size: 17 residues. The CDR3 loop is CASSRGTSGAVGGTQYF. CDR3 sequence (DNA): TGCGCCAGCAGCCGAGGGACTAGCGGGGCCGTTGGGGGTACGCAGTATTTT. Based on the CDR3 plus reference TRBV5-1 and TRBJ2-3, the full variable domain is KAGVTQTPRYLIKTRGQQVTLSCSPISGHRSVSWYQQTPGQGLQFLFEYFSETQRNKGNFPGRFSGRQFSNSRSEMNVSTLELGDSALYLCASSRGTSGAVGGTQYFGPGTRLTVL.

V gene TRBV25-1 combines with J gene TRBJ2-5; the match to TRBD2 covers 14 bases. After removal of 4 bases from V and 7 bases from J, the junction contained 11 bases not matched to a gene. CDR3 size: 17 residues. Germline V gene data show CDR1 as MGHDK and CDR2 as SYGVNS. The DNA of the CDR3 is TGTGCCAGCAGTGCGAGTCCCTCAGGACTAGCGGGAGGGACCCAGTACTTC. Translation: CASSASPSGLAGGTQYF. Looking up the rest from reference TRBV25-1 and TRBJ2-5 gives the full variable domain: EADIYQTPRYLVIGTGKKITLECSQTMGHDKMYWYQQDPGMELHLIHYSYGVNSTEKGDLSSESTVSRIRTEHFPLTLESARPSHTSQYLCASSASPSGLAGGTQYFGPGTRLLVL.

The chain employs TRBV28 and TRBJ1-5; weak D call: TRBD1 (6 bases). Germline values: CDR1 MDHEN, CDR2 SYDVKM. With 4 bases removed from V and 6 bases from J, the gap between germline ends came to 13 bases. The CDR3 covers 14 residues. Here the CDR3 reads CASSSPGDSQPQHF. The CDR3 bases are TGTGCCAGCAGTTCCCCAGGGGATTCTCAGCCCCAGCATTTT. Combining the CDR3 with reference TRBV28 and TRBJ1-5 gives the whole variable domain DVKVTQSSRYLVKRTGEKVFLECVQDMDHENMFWYRQDPGLGLRLIYFSYDVKMKEKGDIPEGYSVSREKKERFSLILESASTNQTSMYLCASSSPGDSQPQHFGDGTRLSIL.

The J gene is TRBJ2-2, the V gene TRBV28; 13 bases are shared with TRBD2. Germline V gene sequence: CDR1 MDHEN, CDR2 SYDVKM. CDR3 length: 20 residues. V gave up 5 bases and J gave up 3 bases; unmatched junction bases: 15. CDR3 sequence reads: CASSAILAGGPHSYTGELFF. The DNA of the CDR3 is TGTGCCAGCAGTGCAATACTAGCGGGAGGGCCCCACTCCTACACCGGGGAGCTGTTTTTT.

The chain has TRBV21-1 and TRBJ2-7; TRBD2, the table's D call, was not compared with the DNA. TRBV21-1 is a pseudogene segment. The CDR3 loop spans 16 amino acids. CDR3 coding DNA: TGTGCCAGCAGCAAAGATCTAGCGGGAGGGGTGTACGAGCAGTACTTC. Protein: CASSKDLAGGVYEQYF.

This rearrangement joins TRBV7-9 to TRBJ2-2; D is perhaps TRBD1 (5 bases). The V gene's germline CDR1 is SEHNR and CDR2 FQNEAQ (reference sequence). The V end was cut by 7 bases, the J end by 4 bases, with 16 bases between. The CDR3 sequence is 15 residues long. CDR3 amino acids: CASNPIDSFTGELFF. Here the CDR3 DNA reads TGTGCCAGCAACCCGATTGACAGTTTCACCGGGGAGCTGTTTTTT.

The rearrangement links TRBV28 to TRBJ2-2, with 11 positions matching TRBD2. CDR1 and CDR2 (germline): MDHEN, SYDVKM. The CDR3 is made up of 17 amino acids. Trimming took 3 bases from V and 3 from J; bases not matched to a gene: 6. The CDR3 DNA sequence: TGTGCCAGCAGTTTCTTAGCGGGAGGGACGTACACCGGGGAGCTGTTTTTT. Encoded protein: CASSFLAGGTYTGELFF. Combining the CDR3 with reference TRBV28 and TRBJ2-2 gives the whole variable domain DVKVTQSSRYLVKRTGEKVFLECVQDMDHENMFWYRQDPGLGLRLIYFSYDVKMKEKGDIPEGYSVSREKKERFSLILESASTNQTSMYLCASSFLAGGTYTGELFFGEGSRLTVL.

This clone appeared a single time. The chain employs TRBV27 and TRBJ2-7; 7 nucleotides line up with TRBD2. Germline loops: CDR1 MNHEY, CDR2 SMNVEV (reference sequence). The CDR3 runs to 15 residues. After removal of 3 bases from V and 2 bases from J, the junction contained 7 bases not matched to a gene. The CDR3 DNA is TGTGCCAGCAGTTTTTCCTCTAGCGGTGCCTACGAGCAGTACTTC. This sequence encodes CASSFSSSGAYEQYF.

The chain couples TRBV27 to TRBJ2-6; 9 bases fit TRBD2. The V gene's germline CDR1 is MNHEY and CDR2 SMNVEV (reference sequence). The CDR3 covers 20 residues. Trimming cost V 5 bases and J 0 bases; bases outside gene matches: 14. The chain's CDR3 is CASSPGGVAGVFSGANVLTF. CDR3 nucleotide sequence: TGTGCCAGCAGTCCCGGGGGAGTAGCGGGAGTATTCTCTGGGGCCAACGTCCTGACTTTC.

The genes are TRBV28 and TRBJ1-1; maybe TRBD1 (6 bases). The V end lost 6 bases, the J end lost 4 bases, and 18 bases lay between the germline ends. Germline V CDR1 and CDR2: MDHEN, SYDVKM. This CDR3 has 15 residues. The CDR3 protein is CASSPPPGQLTEAFF. CDR3 DNA: TGTGCCAGCAGCCCCCCACCCGGACAGCTCACTGAAGCTTTCTTT.

The gene calls are TRBV5-4 and TRBJ2-3; 9 bases align to TRBD1. V lost 4 bases and J lost 6; bases outside the gene matches: 12. The CDR3 covers 16 residues. Germline-derived CDR1 and CDR2 are SGHNT and YYREEE (reference sequence). The CDR3: CASSGIPGQGSDTQYF. CDR3 in DNA: TGTGCCAGCAGCGGAATACCGGGACAGGGATCCGATACGCAGTATTTT.

The CDR3 nucleotides read TGTGCCAGGAGTAGCGGGCCCTGGGATGAGCAGTTCTTC. Protein product: CARSSGPWDEQFF. The gene calls are TRBV6-6 and TRBJ2-1; the match to TRBD2 covers 7 bases. With V trimmed by 9 bases and J by 8 bases, 10 bases remained unmatched. CDR1 and CDR2 from the germline V gene are MNHNY and SVGAGI (reference sequence). The CDR3 totals 13 residues.